A selection of T cell receptor beta chains follows, all from one sample in a study of tumor-infiltrating lymphocytes in localized non-small cell lung cancer. Clones were sequenced by immunoSEQ multiplex PCR, and TCRdb holds only the in-frame ones, with some missing. The data contain 10,000 to 15,000 clones, over 80% of them singletons. Sequencing was carried out using uninvolved lung tissue not adjacent to the tumor. The receptors originated from a human donor with non-small cell lung cancer. Both conserved end residues are part of each CDR3.

TRBV28,TRBJ1-5,CASNRDFSQHF
TRBV6-6,TRBJ2-3,CASKRTDTQYF
TRBV29-1,TRBJ1-3,CSVRDSGNTIYF
TRBV5-1,TRBJ2-1,CASSGTPVSGSNEQFF
TRBV5-4,TRBJ2-1,CASSSGTGINEQFF
TRBV9,TRBJ2-2,CASSAALGIAGELFF
TRBV11-2,TRBJ2-3,CASSPRTSGALSTDTQYF
TRBV7-9,TRBJ2-3,CASSLDRVSDTQYF
TRBV6-4,TRBJ2-3,CASSLAGGQDTQYF
TRBV29-1,TRBJ1-5,CSVGVGEGGVQHF
TRBV7-2,TRBJ1-6,CASSGRGGNSPLHF
TRBV10-1,TRBJ2-3,CASSTGTSGGTRPDTQYF
TRBV10-2,TRBJ1-3,CASNGNSGNTIYF
TRBV5-1,TRBJ1-1,CASSQQGGNTEAFF
TRBV7-2,TRBJ2-6,CASSLEGQGYSGANVLTF
TRBV4-1,TRBJ2-7,CASSQESSGTYEQYF
TRBV5-1,TRBJ2-7,CASSLGQGARDEQYF
TRBV10-3,TRBJ1-5,CAIRESVGQPQHF
TRBV29-1,TRBJ2-7,CSVAGGPYEQYF
TRBV6-1,TRBJ1-1,CASTVEMNTEAFF
TRBV18,TRBJ2-7,CASSPGRTTGTYEQYF
TRBV7-2,TRBJ1-5,CASSLNPGQGASQPQHF
TRBV10-3,TRBJ2-5,CATSGTSGEETQYF
TRBV14,TRBJ1-6,CASSQGEISPLHF
TRBV11-3,TRBJ2-7,CASSFAGTDSYEQYF
TRBV7-3,TRBJ2-1,CASSGAGGSYNEQFF
TRBV6-6,TRBJ1-6,CASSYPVRGLNSPLHF